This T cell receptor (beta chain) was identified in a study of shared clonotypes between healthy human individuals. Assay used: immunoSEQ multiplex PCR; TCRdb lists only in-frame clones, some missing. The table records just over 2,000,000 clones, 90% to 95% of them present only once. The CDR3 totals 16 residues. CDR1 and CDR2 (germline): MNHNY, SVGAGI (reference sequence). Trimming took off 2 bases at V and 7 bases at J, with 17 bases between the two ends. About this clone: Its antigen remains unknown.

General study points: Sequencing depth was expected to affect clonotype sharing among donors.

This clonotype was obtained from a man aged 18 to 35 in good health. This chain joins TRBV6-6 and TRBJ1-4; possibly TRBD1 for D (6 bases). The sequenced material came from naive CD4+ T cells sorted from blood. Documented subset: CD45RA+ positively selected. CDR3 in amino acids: CASSYLRGQLGEKLFF. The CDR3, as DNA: TGTGCCAGCAGTTACCTCCGTGGACAGTTGGGTGAAAAACTGTTTTTT.